The sample holds many counts of the clone carrying this TCR beta chain. MiXCR, applied by TCRdb to the reads, yields one record per CDR3 protein. This table has roughly 320,000 distinct CDR3 sequences, 9.5% appearing once. This record comes from a study of T cell repertoires in cytomegalovirus infection. Trimming removed 0 bases from V and 1 base from J, with 7 bases in between. The CDR3 sequence is 14 residues long. Germline-derived CDR1 and CDR2 are SGHVS and FNYEAQ. This chain connects TRBV7-6 to TRBJ2-7; D remains unclear. Sample: PBMCs. This receptor was obtained from a human donor in good health (CMV status not recorded). Some clones in this sample may be carry-over from other donors' samples. The CDR3 DNA is TGTGCCAGCAGCTTAGCGGCGGAGTCCTACGAGCAGTACTTC. Translation: CASSLAAESYEQYF.